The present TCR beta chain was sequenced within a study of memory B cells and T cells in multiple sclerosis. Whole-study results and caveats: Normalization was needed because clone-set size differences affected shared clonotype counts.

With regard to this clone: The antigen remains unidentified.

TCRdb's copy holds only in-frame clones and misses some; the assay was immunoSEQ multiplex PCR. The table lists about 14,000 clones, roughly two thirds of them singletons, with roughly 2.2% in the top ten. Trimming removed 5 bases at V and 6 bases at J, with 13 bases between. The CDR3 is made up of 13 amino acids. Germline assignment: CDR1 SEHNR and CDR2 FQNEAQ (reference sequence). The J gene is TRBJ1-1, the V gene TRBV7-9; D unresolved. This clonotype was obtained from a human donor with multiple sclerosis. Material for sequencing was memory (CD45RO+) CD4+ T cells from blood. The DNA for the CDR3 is TGTGCCAGCAGCCTATCGGAGAGCGCTGAAGCTTTCTTT. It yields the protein CASSLSESAEAFF.